A selection of T cell receptor beta chains follows, all from one sample in a study of T cells in Graves' hyperthyroidism and ophthalmopathy. TCRdb re-analysed the multiplex PCR reads in MiXCR, keeping a single row per CDR3 protein. The table records approximately 370,000 distinct CDR3 sequences, 14% to 15% of them present only once. Source material: blood. All receptors derive from a woman younger than 45 with Graves' hyperthyroidism. Each CDR3 is given with its conserved first and last residue. Each record gives: CDR3 length, V gene, J gene, CDR3 protein.

len: 15; v_gene: TRBV7-7; j_gene: TRBJ2-1; CDR3aa: CASSFKADQAGEQFF
len: 16; v_gene: TRBV5-4; j_gene: TRBJ2-3; CDR3aa: CASSPDGLAGTDTQYF
len: 15; v_gene: TRBV19; j_gene: TRBJ2-3; CDR3aa: CASSTAIGSADTQYF
len: 16; v_gene: TRBV15; j_gene: TRBJ1-5; CDR3aa: CATSRLGTPRGQPQHF
len: 17; v_gene: TRBV28; j_gene: TRBJ2-4; CDR3aa: CASSLLGPAIAKNIQYF
len: 16; v_gene: TRBV28; j_gene: TRBJ2-3; CDR3aa: CASPRDGRESTDTQYF
len: 19; v_gene: TRBV6-1; j_gene: TRBJ2-6; CDR3aa: CASSEAVTGVLGGANVLTF
len: 16; v_gene: TRBV4-1; j_gene: TRBJ2-3; CDR3aa: CASSPGQGASADTQYF
len: 15; v_gene: TRBV12-3/TRBV12-4; j_gene: TRBJ1-6; CDR3aa: CASSLGGGRDSPLHF
len: 14; v_gene: TRBV2; j_gene: TRBJ1-4; CDR3aa: CASRVGQGNEKLFF
len: 14; v_gene: TRBV12-3/TRBV12-4; j_gene: TRBJ1-2; CDR3aa: CASSLLGTLRLWTF
len: 17; v_gene: TRBV18; j_gene: TRBJ1-2; CDR3aa: CASSPPDRALSNYGYTF
len: 18; v_gene: TRBV11-2; j_gene: TRBJ2-3; CDR3aa: CASSPRRPSGLSTDTQYF
len: 13; v_gene: TRBV25-1; j_gene: TRBJ2-4; CDR3aa: CASSVQGHGIQYF
len: 18; v_gene: TRBV25-1; j_gene: TRBJ1-3; CDR3aa: CASSAPIFGRSSGNTIYF
len: 15; v_gene: TRBV9; j_gene: TRBJ2-1; CDR3aa: CASGVTGQPYNEQFF
len: 14; v_gene: TRBV7-8; j_gene: TRBJ2-3; CDR3aa: CASSLPVSTDTQYF
len: 17; v_gene: TRBV3-1; j_gene: TRBJ2-3; CDR3aa: CASSQVSRGLAGGTQYF
len: 18; v_gene: TRBV24-1; j_gene: TRBJ2-3; CDR3aa: CATSDPGVAGGTTDTQYF
len: 13; v_gene: TRBV2; j_gene: TRBJ1-1; CDR3aa: CASSVRDISKAFF
len: 12; v_gene: TRBV20-1; j_gene: TRBJ2-1; CDR3aa: CSARSSMGEQFF
len: 15; v_gene: TRBV14; j_gene: TRBJ1-2; CDR3aa: CASSRDKGQSGGYTF
len: 17; v_gene: TRBV12-3/TRBV12-4; j_gene: TRBJ2-3; CDR3aa: CASSRHGTSGITDTQYF
len: 14; v_gene: TRBV28; j_gene: TRBJ1-2; CDR3aa: CASSFNRAAYGYTF
len: 17; v_gene: TRBV12-3/TRBV12-4; j_gene: TRBJ1-5; CDR3aa: CASSLRDRVMSNQPQHF
len: 12; v_gene: TRBV11-2; j_gene: TRBJ1-6; CDR3aa: CASSLSGGTLHF
len: 16; v_gene: TRBV27; j_gene: TRBJ2-3; CDR3aa: CASSLGVVGGTDTQYF
len: 15; v_gene: TRBV6-1; j_gene: TRBJ1-6; CDR3aa: CASSEGRAGGSPLHF
len: 17; v_gene: TRBV7-9; j_gene: TRBJ2-6; CDR3aa: CASSLGTGKAGANVLTF
len: 14; v_gene: TRBV20-1; j_gene: TRBJ2-1; CDR3aa: CSRELRVAESEQFF
len: 15; v_gene: TRBV18; j_gene: TRBJ2-1; CDR3aa: CASSPQGFTSNEQFF
len: 15; v_gene: TRBV28; j_gene: TRBJ1-5; CDR3aa: CASSQVLGIGRPQHF
len: 15; v_gene: TRBV11-3; j_gene: TRBJ2-7; CDR3aa: CASSFRGQGKDEQYF
len: 17; v_gene: TRBV3-1; j_gene: TRBJ2-4; CDR3aa: CASSRRGGDLAKNIQYF
len: 17; v_gene: TRBV20-1; j_gene: TRBJ2-7; CDR3aa: CSADFPGLAGPSYEQYF
len: 16; v_gene: TRBV28; j_gene: TRBJ2-1; CDR3aa: CASRQGGTASYNEQFF
len: 16; v_gene: TRBV7-8; j_gene: TRBJ2-5; CDR3aa: CASSLVDGGRLKTQYF
len: 17; v_gene: TRBV15; j_gene: TRBJ1-4; CDR3aa: CATSREPSGAGEEKLFF
len: 17; v_gene: TRBV20-1; j_gene: TRBJ2-3; CDR3aa: CSARERTSGSFTDTQYF
len: 14; v_gene: TRBV2; j_gene: TRBJ2-7; CDR3aa: CASSPDQSSYEQYF
len: 15; v_gene: TRBV7-9; j_gene: TRBJ2-7; CDR3aa: CASSLASTSSYEQYF
len: 18; v_gene: TRBV28; j_gene: TRBJ1-6; CDR3aa: CASSLIPFASSYNSPLHF
len: 15; v_gene: TRBV7-8; j_gene: TRBJ2-2; CDR3aa: CASSFTTGGSGELFF
len: 15; v_gene: TRBV6-4; j_gene: TRBJ2-1; CDR3aa: CASSDSLAGYNEQFF
len: 14; v_gene: TRBV6-2/TRBV6-3; j_gene: TRBJ2-5; CDR3aa: CASSYWGGVETQYF
len: 14; v_gene: TRBV3-1; j_gene: TRBJ1-6; CDR3aa: CASSDGTVSAPLHF